This T cell receptor (beta chain) emerged from a study of identical twins. TCRdb independently ran MiXCR on the 5' RACE reads; one entry per CDR3 protein. The table shows hundreds of thousands of distinct CDR3 sequences, with roughly 18% occurring only once. This clonotype was counted only a few times. With no exceptions, donors were healthy Caucasians. These data were likewise used in another study, on T cells expressing NK-cell markers. As that study records: Seven sequenced donors out of eight were HCMV-seropositive, one seronegative. Dominant NKG2C+ clonotypes in a handful of donors made up roughly 1.0-7.0% of CD8+ T cells.

The receptor comes from a woman aged 18-29 years in good health. Sequenced sample: PBMCs.

Here the CDR3 DNA reads TGTGCCAGCAGTTACAGCAAGACCCAGTACTTC. Translated: CASSYSKTQYF. V is TRBV6-6 and J is TRBJ2-5; D is uncertain. The CDR3 is made up of 11 amino acids. The germline V gene has CDR1 MNHNY and CDR2 SVGAGI (reference sequence). The V end was cut by 2 bases, the J end by 6 bases, with 4 bases between.